Shown below are 5 T cell receptor beta chains from a single sample sequenced in a study of T cell responses to AZD1222 COVID-19 vaccine. The method was immunoSEQ multiplex PCR; TCRdb's version includes in-frame clones alone and lacks a portion of them. Here the sample spans approximately 180,000 clones, approximately 90% being singletons. Source: peripheral blood, taken 28 days after the second dose of the MenACWY control vaccine. The receptors originated from an adult who received the MenACWY meningococcal vaccine as a control.

This chain joins TRBV9 and TRBJ1-2; tentatively, D is TRBD1 (5 bases). Germline CDR1 and CDR2: SGDLS and YYNGEE. Trimming stripped 0 bases from V and 7 bases from J, with 13 bases between. This CDR3 is 14 amino acids long. The DNA for the CDR3 is TGTGCCAGCAGCGTAGGGGACGGGGCGGGTGGCTACACCTTC. It yields the protein CASSVGDGAGGYTF.

The rearrangement uses TRBV19 and TRBJ1-3, with D perhaps matching TRBD1 (5 bases). The CDR3 extends over 16 amino acids. The germline V and J ends were trimmed by 6 bases and 1 base, with 16 bases remaining between them. CDR1 is LNHDA and CDR2 is SQIVND in the germline V gene (reference sequence). The CDR3, as DNA: TGTGCCAGTAGGGGGGGACCGAGATCTTCTGGAAACACCATATATTTT. As protein: CASRGGPRSSGNTIYF.

V and J are TRBV5-1 and TRBJ1-4; no definite D call. With 0 bases removed from V and 0 bases from J, the gap between germline ends came to 9 bases. This CDR3 is 16 amino acids long. Per germline, CDR1 SGHRS and CDR2 YFSETQ. The CDR3 protein is CASSLGTSTTNEKLFF. CDR3 nucleotide sequence: TGCGCCAGCAGCTTGGGCACTTCGACAACTAATGAAAAACTGTTTTTT.

The rearrangement joins TRBV28 to TRBJ1-2, with D unresolved. Trimming left V 3 bases short and J 6 bases short, with 8 bases between. The CDR3 contains 12 residues. CDR1 and CDR2 (germline): MDHEN, SYDVKM. The CDR3 bases are TGTGCCAGCAGTTTGCCTACAGATGGCTACACCTTC. Its translation: CASSLPTDGYTF.

The chain joins TRBV4-2 to TRBJ2-5; 10 bases fit TRBD2. V gave up 4 bases and J gave up 2 bases; unmatched junction bases: 7. CDR1 and CDR2 from the germline V gene are LGHNA and YNFKEQ. This CDR3 spans 16 amino acids. CDR3 amino acids: CASSRGGLAVQETQYF. The DNA of the CDR3 is TGTGCCAGCAGCCGCGGCGGACTAGCGGTGCAAGAGACCCAGTACTTC.